These T cell receptor beta chains were read from a single sample in a study of identical twins. Using its own MiXCR run on the 5' RACE reads, TCRdb lists one record per CDR3 protein. Among around 530,000 distinct CDR3 sequences, 13% to 15% were seen once, and the ten largest hold roughly 0.44%. The same data also went into a second study, on yellow fever vaccine responses in identical twins.

Sequencing input: CD4+ T cells sorted from blood. The receptor set was obtained from a woman under 30 in good health. Both conserved end residues are part of each CDR3. The D gene is left open where the match is weak. Rows give clone size only sometimes, using once, few, many, or a class for an expanded clone.

few	NA	TRBJ2-2	TRBV7-9	CASSLNRAAKTGELFF	TGTGCCAGCAGCTTAAACAGGGCAGCTAAGACCGGGGAGCTGTTTTTT
few	TRBD2	TRBJ2-3	TRBV14	CASNRRREGRTTDTQYF	TGTGCCAGCAACCGTCGGCGGGAGGGACGGACGACAGATACGCAGTATTTT
many	NA	TRBJ2-1	TRBV15	CATSRDGGIYNEQFF	TGTGCCACCAGCAGGGACGGCGGGATCTACAATGAGCAGTTCTTC
NA	NA	TRBJ2-5	TRBV29-1	CSVGHTGETQYF	TGCAGCGTGGGACATACTGGGGAGACCCAGTACTTC
NA	NA	TRBJ2-3	TRBV7-2	CASSFRPGTGTDTQYF	TGTGCCAGCAGCTTTAGGCCGGGGACCGGCACAGATACGCAGTATTTT
few	NA	TRBJ1-1	TRBV7-8	CASSLAFMGSRKPEAFF	TGTGCCAGCAGCTTAGCGTTCATGGGCAGTCGTAAGCCTGAAGCTTTCTTT
few	TRBD1	TRBJ2-1	TRBV24-1	CATSDTGGRGNEQFF	TGTGCCACCAGTGATACAGGGGGCCGGGGGAATGAGCAGTTCTTC
NA	NA	TRBJ2-7	TRBV11-3	CASSLVGGLTSYEQYF	TGTGCCAGCAGCTTAGTTGGGGGACTTACCTCCTACGAGCAGTACTTC
few	TRBD1	TRBJ2-1	TRBV3-1	CASSPRQGISYNEQFF	TGTGCCAGCAGCCCGAGACAGGGCATCTCCTACAATGAGCAGTTCTTC
NA	TRBD1	TRBJ1-5	TRBV12-3/TRBV12-4	CASSFSGQGNQPQHF	TGTGCCAGCAGTTTTTCCGGACAGGGCAATCAGCCCCAGCATTTT
few	NA	TRBJ2-1	TRBV11-3	CASSLRGFYNEQFF	TGTGCCAGCAGTTTACGGGGGTTCTACAATGAGCAGTTCTTC
NA	NA	TRBJ2-5	TRBV27	CASSLSRLRETQYF	TGTGCCAGCAGCCTAAGCCGACTTCGGGAGACCCAGTACTTC
few	TRBD1	TRBJ1-5	TRBV5-1	CASSSWDRGSNQPQHF	TGCGCCAGCAGCTCCTGGGACAGGGGAAGCAATCAGCCCCAGCATTTT
few	NA	TRBJ2-2	TRBV4-1	CASSQVTPVSTGELFF	TGCGCCAGCAGCCAAGTGACCCCCGTCTCCACCGGGGAGCTGTTTTTT
NA	TRBD2	TRBJ2-1	TRBV14	CASSPGTSGSREFF	TGTGCCAGCAGCCCCGGGACTAGCGGGAGTCGGGAGTTCTTC
NA	NA	TRBJ1-2	TRBV5-1	CASSKDSAGYTF	TGCGCCAGCAGCAAGGACAGTGCGGGGTACACCTTC
NA	TRBD1	TRBJ1-5	TRBV12-3/TRBV12-4	CASSPGTGFSNQPQHF	TGTGCCAGCAGTCCCGGGACAGGGTTCAGCAATCAGCCCCAGCATTTT
few	TRBD1	TRBJ2-5	TRBV9	CASSVGVMGTGQETQYF	TGTGCCAGCAGCGTAGGGGTCATGGGGACAGGCCAAGAGACCCAGTACTTC
NA	NA	TRBJ2-1	TRBV2	CASRDGPAEGPHNEQFF	TGTGCCAGCAGGGACGGACCGGCTGAGGGACCCCACAATGAGCAGTTCTTC
NA	TRBD2	TRBJ2-1	TRBV24-1	CAISGSGGTYNEQFF	TGTGCCATCTCGGGCAGCGGGGGGACCTACAATGAGCAGTTCTTC
few	NA	TRBJ2-7	TRBV2	CACRPTLFSYEQYF	TGTGCCTGCCGGCCGACACTCTTCTCCTACGAGCAGTACTTC
few	TRBD2	TRBJ2-2	TRBV11-3	CASSFSKTSGLTGELFF	TGTGCCAGCAGCTTTTCCAAGACTAGCGGCCTCACCGGGGAGCTGTTTTTT
NA	TRBD1	TRBJ1-6	TRBV10-1	CASKGQGNSPLHF	TGCGCCAGCAAGGGACAGGGTAATTCACCCCTCCACTTT
NA	NA	TRBJ1-3	TRBV20-1	CSALNRAYSGNTIYF	TGCAGTGCCCTCAACCGGGCCTACTCTGGAAACACCATATATTTT
NA	NA	TRBJ2-2	TRBV7-3	CASSPFEQPNTGELFF	TGTGCCAGCAGCCCCTTTGAACAGCCGAACACCGGGGAGCTGTTTTTT
few	NA	TRBJ2-4	TRBV6-1	CASRGGVLAKNIQYF	TGTGCCAGCAGAGGTGGGGTCCTAGCCAAAAACATTCAGTACTTC
few	NA	TRBJ2-1	TRBV5-1	CASSLSSGWVEQFF	TGCGCCAGCAGCTTGTCAAGCGGGTGGGTTGAGCAGTTCTTC
few	TRBD1	TRBJ2-1	TRBV6-1	CASTWDRAYNEQFF	TGTGCCAGCACCTGGGACAGGGCCTACAATGAGCAGTTCTTC
many	NA	TRBJ1-1	TRBV12-3/TRBV12-4	CASSLGKGRLNTEAFF	TGTGCCAGCAGTTTAGGAAAGGGTAGGCTTAACACTGAAGCTTTCTTT
few	NA	TRBJ2-3	TRBV10-1	CASSEFQGTGTDTQYF	TGCGCCAGCAGTGAGTTCCAGGGAACCGGCACAGATACGCAGTATTTT
few	NA	TRBJ1-1	TRBV20-1	CSAKVGNTEAFF	TGCAGTGCTAAAGTGGGAAACACTGAAGCTTTCTTT
many	TRBD2	TRBJ2-5	TRBV12-3/TRBV12-4	CASGILAGTQYF	TGTGCCAGCGGAATCCTAGCGGGGACCCAGTACTTC
few	TRBD2	TRBJ2-3	TRBV7-8	CASSSGSGGAADTQYF	TGTGCCAGCAGCTCCGGTAGCGGGGGGGCCGCAGATACGCAGTATTTT
NA	TRBD2	TRBJ2-3	TRBV20-1	CSPTRGLAGGGDTQYF	TGCAGCCCTACGCGGGGACTAGCGGGAGGGGGGGATACGCAGTATTTT
few	NA	TRBJ2-2	TRBV24-1	CATSDLNDLNTGELFF	TGTGCCACCAGTGATTTAAACGACTTGAACACCGGGGAGCTGTTTTTT
NA	NA	TRBJ2-3	TRBV6-1	CASSDNWIPDTQYF	TGTGCCAGCAGTGACAACTGGATACCGGATACGCAGTATTTT
NA	NA	TRBJ2-1	TRBV10-3	CAISSGGLYISSYNEQFF	TGTGCCATATCTAGTGGGGGGCTCTATATAAGCTCCTACAATGAGCAGTTCTTC
NA	NA	TRBJ2-2	TRBV6-2/TRBV6-3	CASSPSPGTGELLF	TGTGCCAGCAGTCCCTCCCCAGGGACCGGGGAGCTGCTTTTT
NA	NA	TRBJ1-5	TRBV7-8	CASSLSTGLQPQHF	TGTGCCAGCAGCTTAAGTACAGGGCTTCAGCCCCAGCATTTT
NA	TRBD2	TRBJ2-7	TRBV6-1	CASRGLAGKNEQYF	TGTGCCAGCAGGGGACTAGCGGGAAAAAACGAGCAGTACTTC
few	NA	TRBJ2-7	TRBV27	CASSSSYSYEQYF	TGTGCCAGCAGCTCCTCTTACTCCTACGAGCAGTACTTC
NA	NA	TRBJ2-7	TRBV12-3/TRBV12-4	CASSLVFSYEQYF	TGTGCCAGCAGTTTAGTGTTCTCCTACGAGCAGTACTTC
few	TRBD2	TRBJ2-3	TRBV4-2	CASSQRAGGITDTQYF	TGTGCCAGCAGCCAGCGGGCGGGGGGGATCACAGATACGCAGTATTTT
NA	TRBD2	TRBJ2-1	TRBV7-8	CASSSYGGASGFYNEQFF	TGTGCCAGCAGCTCCTATGGTGGGGCTAGCGGGTTCTACAATGAGCAGTTCTTC
few	NA	TRBJ2-7	TRBV29-1	CSVAGQTYEQYF	TGCAGCGTCGCGGGACAAACTTACGAGCAGTACTTC
few	TRBD2	TRBJ2-1	TRBV10-3	CATEGSGRPIPNEQFF	TGTGCCACCGAAGGTAGCGGGAGGCCGATTCCCAATGAGCAGTTCTTC
NA	NA	TRBJ1-2	TRBV4-1	CASSQDRVNGYGYTF	TGCGCCAGCAGCCAAGACCGGGTAAATGGCTATGGCTACACCTTC
many	NA	TRBJ2-7	TRBV7-8	CASSHMVSGYEQYF	TGTGCCAGCAGCCACATGGTCTCCGGCTACGAGCAGTACTTC
NA	NA	TRBJ2-1	TRBV10-3	CAISESGGSSYNEQFF	TGTGCCATCAGTGAGTCTGGGGGGAGCTCCTACAATGAGCAGTTCTTC
many	NA	TRBJ2-1	TRBV12-3/TRBV12-4	CASSLLGGSSYNEQFF	TGTGCCAGCAGTTTATTAGGGGGTAGCTCCTACAATGAGCAGTTCTTC
few	TRBD2	TRBJ2-1	TRBV12-3/TRBV12-4	CASRRGSGTNEQFF	TGTGCCAGCAGGCGGGGTAGCGGGACGAATGAGCAGTTCTTC